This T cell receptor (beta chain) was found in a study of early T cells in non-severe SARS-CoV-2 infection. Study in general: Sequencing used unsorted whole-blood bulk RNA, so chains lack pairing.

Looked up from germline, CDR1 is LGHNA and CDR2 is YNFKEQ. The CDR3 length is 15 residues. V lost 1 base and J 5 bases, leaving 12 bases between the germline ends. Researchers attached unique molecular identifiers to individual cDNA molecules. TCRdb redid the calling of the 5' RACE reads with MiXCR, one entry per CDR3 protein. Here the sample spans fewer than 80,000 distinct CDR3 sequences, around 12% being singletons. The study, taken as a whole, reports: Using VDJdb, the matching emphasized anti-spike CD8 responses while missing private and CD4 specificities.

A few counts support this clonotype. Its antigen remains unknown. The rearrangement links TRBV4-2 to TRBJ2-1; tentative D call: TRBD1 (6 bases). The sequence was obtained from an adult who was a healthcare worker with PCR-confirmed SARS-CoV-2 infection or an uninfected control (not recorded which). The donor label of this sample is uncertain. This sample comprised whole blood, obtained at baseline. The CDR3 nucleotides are TGTGCCAGCAGCCAAGTTGGGGGACAAGACAATGAGCAGTTCTTC. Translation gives CASSQVGGQDNEQFF.